This T cell receptor beta chain was obtained from a study of neurological immune-mediated disorders. With 10-nucleotide random UMIs, 5'RACE was used to make the cDNA. TCRdb re-derived calls from the 5' RACE reads in MiXCR, one entry per CDR3 protein. The sample lists about 45,000 distinct CDR3 sequences; 20% to 25% were seen once. This clonotype is termed medium-sized. Its cognate antigen is unknown. The time point denotes: technical triplicate 3. The unsorted libraries originated from 2 million PBMCs that had been stored at -80 C. Study results and limitations: HTLV-1-associated myelopathy had the most TCR clonal expansion, while multiple sclerosis had the least, a level that fell below healthy controls. Private repertoires in all groups were suggested, as expanded clones shared no CDR3 amino acid sequences across subjects.

The CDR3 extends over 12 amino acids. Germline trimming cut 5 bases from V and 6 bases from J; bases unmatched to any gene: 1. From germline, CDR1 is SQVTM and CDR2 ANQGSEA. This TCR was recovered from a man in his fifties or sixties with HTLV-1-associated myelopathy (HAM/TSP). Sequencing was done on a sample of PBMCs. The chain carries TRBV29-1 and TRBJ2-1, with 10 bases that match TRBD1. CDR3 residues: CSVWTGGNEQFF. CDR3 DNA: TGCAGCGTTTGGACAGGGGGCAATGAGCAGTTCTTC.